These T cell receptor beta chains were read from a single sample in a study of ipilimumab plus nivolumab after autologous stem cell transplantation. Profiling relied on immunoSEQ multiplex PCR, and the TCRdb table lists in-frame clones only, not all of them. The data show tens of thousands of clones, with 83% seen just once and approximately 2.2% held by the top ten. Sequences were derived from PBMCs, sampled in a trial of ipilimumab plus nivolumab as post-transplant consolidation. The receptors shown here come from a male donor with diffuse large B-cell lymphoma. Each CDR3 is given with its conserved first and last residue. The order of the fields is CDR3 length, clone size, J gene, D gene, V gene, CDR3 protein, CDR3 DNA. A D gene is named only where the DNA matches it firmly. Size tells how often a clone was seen (once, few, many) or the class of an expanded clone, and some rows leave it out.

cdr3_length: 12; clone_size: few; j_call: TRBJ1-1; d_call: .; v_call: TRBV5-1; cdr3_aa: CASSQPGGEAFF; cdr3_nt: TGCGCCAGCAGCCAACCGGGGGGTGAAGCTTTCTTT
cdr3_length: 14; clone_size: .; j_call: TRBJ2-7; d_call: TRBD1; v_call: TRBV5-1; cdr3_aa: CASGVTGKDYEQYF; cdr3_nt: TGCGCCAGCGGAGTGACAGGGAAGGACTACGAGCAGTACTTC
cdr3_length: 15; clone_size: .; j_call: TRBJ2-1; d_call: .; v_call: TRBV27; cdr3_aa: CASSSERDSYNEQFF; cdr3_nt: TGTGCCAGCAGTTCCGAACGGGACTCCTACAATGAGCAGTTCTTC
cdr3_length: 16; clone_size: .; j_call: TRBJ1-2; d_call: TRBD1; v_call: TRBV18; cdr3_aa: CASSPQPGQGASGYTF; cdr3_nt: TGTGCCAGCTCACCACAACCGGGACAGGGGGCTAGTGGCTACACCTTC
cdr3_length: 16; clone_size: .; j_call: TRBJ2-7; d_call: TRBD2; v_call: TRBV5-4; cdr3_aa: CASSSGLAGSSYEQYF; cdr3_nt: TGTGCCAGCAGCTCGGGTTTAGCGGGGAGCTCCTACGAGCAGTACTTC
cdr3_length: 13; clone_size: few; j_call: TRBJ2-1; d_call: .; v_call: TRBV11-1; cdr3_aa: CASSPELYNEQFF; cdr3_nt: TGTGCCAGCAGCCCCGAATTATACAATGAGCAGTTCTTC
cdr3_length: 15; clone_size: .; j_call: TRBJ2-3; d_call: .; v_call: TRBV7-9; cdr3_aa: CASSLAGGPTDTQYF; cdr3_nt: TGTGCCAGCAGCTTAGCCGGGGGGCCCACAGATACGCAGTATTTT
cdr3_length: 13; clone_size: .; j_call: TRBJ2-5; d_call: .; v_call: TRBV7-2; cdr3_aa: CASSLVGKETQYF; cdr3_nt: TGTGCCAGCAGCTTAGTGGGGAAAGAGACCCAGTACTTC
cdr3_length: 15; clone_size: .; j_call: TRBJ2-5; d_call: .; v_call: TRBV7-7; cdr3_aa: CASSQTQGYQETQYF; cdr3_nt: TGTGCTAGCAGCCAGACACAAGGGTACCAAGAGACCCAGTACTTC
cdr3_length: 16; clone_size: .; j_call: TRBJ2-7; d_call: .; v_call: TRBV10-3; cdr3_aa: CAISLDWGRNSYEQYF; cdr3_nt: TGTGCCATCAGCTTGGATTGGGGCAGAAACTCCTACGAGCAGTACTTC
cdr3_length: 14; clone_size: .; j_call: TRBJ2-1; d_call: TRBD2; v_call: TRBV19; cdr3_aa: CASSAGTTYNEQFF; cdr3_nt: TGTGCCAGTTCGGCCGGGACTACGTACAATGAGCAGTTCTTC
cdr3_length: 14; clone_size: .; j_call: TRBJ2-3; d_call: .; v_call: TRBV7-3; cdr3_aa: CASSLSGTADTQYF; cdr3_nt: TGTGCCAGCAGCTTAAGTGGTACGGCAGATACGCAGTATTTT
cdr3_length: 11; clone_size: .; j_call: TRBJ2-5; d_call: .; v_call: TRBV20-1; cdr3_aa: CSATQGRAQYF; cdr3_nt: TGCAGTGCTACACAGGGGAGGGCCCAGTACTTC
cdr3_length: 14; clone_size: .; j_call: TRBJ2-7; d_call: TRBD2; v_call: TRBV6-6; cdr3_aa: CASLSGGSSYEQYF; cdr3_nt: TGTGCCAGCCTCTCCGGGGGGAGCTCCTACGAGCAGTACTTC
cdr3_length: 13; clone_size: .; j_call: TRBJ1-2; d_call: .; v_call: TRBV27; cdr3_aa: CASSTRQNYGYTF; cdr3_nt: TGTGCCAGCAGCACGCGACAGAACTATGGCTACACCTTC
cdr3_length: 15; clone_size: .; j_call: TRBJ2-3; d_call: TRBD2; v_call: TRBV4-3; cdr3_aa: CASSQEGGSTDTQYF; cdr3_nt: TGCGCCAGCAGCCAAGAGGGGGGGAGCACAGATACGCAGTATTTT
cdr3_length: 13; clone_size: .; j_call: TRBJ1-1; d_call: .; v_call: TRBV7-2; cdr3_aa: CASSWQGYTEAFF; cdr3_nt: TGTGCCAGCAGCTGGCAGGGGTACACTGAAGCTTTCTTT
cdr3_length: 15; clone_size: .; j_call: TRBJ2-2; d_call: TRBD2; v_call: TRBV6-5; cdr3_aa: CASSYSGTRRGELFF; cdr3_nt: TGTGCCAGCAGTTACTCAGGGACTAGAAGGGGGGAGCTGTTTTTT
cdr3_length: 15; clone_size: .; j_call: TRBJ2-1; d_call: TRBD2; v_call: TRBV30; cdr3_aa: CAWSPSGGAYNEQFF; cdr3_nt: TGTGCCTGGAGCCCAAGCGGGGGGGCCTACAATGAGCAGTTCTTC
cdr3_length: 13; clone_size: once; j_call: TRBJ1-2; d_call: TRBD1; v_call: TRBV7-2; cdr3_aa: CASSSTGAYGYTF; cdr3_nt: TGTGCCAGCAGCTCAACAGGGGCCTATGGCTACACCTTC
cdr3_length: 15; clone_size: .; j_call: TRBJ1-4; d_call: .; v_call: TRBV5-4; cdr3_aa: CASSLGGSTNEKLFF; cdr3_nt: TGTGCCAGCAGCTTGGGGGGTTCAACTAATGAAAAACTGTTTTTT
cdr3_length: 14; clone_size: .; j_call: TRBJ2-3; d_call: TRBD2; v_call: TRBV9; cdr3_aa: CASSVEGGLDTQYF; cdr3_nt: TGTGCCAGCAGCGTAGAGGGAGGGTTGGATACGCAGTATTTT
cdr3_length: 12; clone_size: .; j_call: TRBJ1-1; d_call: .; v_call: TRBV10-1; cdr3_aa: CASSEVNTEAFF; cdr3_nt: TGCGCCAGCAGTGAAGTCAACACTGAAGCTTTCTTT
cdr3_length: 13; clone_size: .; j_call: TRBJ1-5; d_call: .; v_call: TRBV14; cdr3_aa: CASSQALDGQQHF; cdr3_nt: TGTGCCAGCAGCCAAGCCTTGGACGGCCAACAGCATTTT
cdr3_length: 13; clone_size: .; j_call: TRBJ2-3; d_call: .; v_call: TRBV6-1; cdr3_aa: CASNTRGADTQYF; cdr3_nt: TGTGCCAGCAATACCAGGGGTGCAGATACGCAGTATTTT
cdr3_length: 14; clone_size: .; j_call: TRBJ1-3; d_call: .; v_call: TRBV4-1; cdr3_aa: CASSRDVSGNTIYF; cdr3_nt: TGCGCCAGCAGCCGGGACGTCTCTGGAAACACCATATATTTT
cdr3_length: 13; clone_size: .; j_call: TRBJ2-3; d_call: TRBD1; v_call: TRBV29-1; cdr3_aa: CSGTGTVTDTQYF; cdr3_nt: TGCAGCGGTACCGGGACAGTCACAGATACGCAGTATTTT
cdr3_length: 17; clone_size: .; j_call: TRBJ1-1; d_call: .; v_call: TRBV7-2; cdr3_aa: CASSRDSGRTMNTEAFF; cdr3_nt: TGTGCCAGCAGCCGGGACTCTGGACGAACTATGAACACTGAAGCTTTCTTT
cdr3_length: 14; clone_size: .; j_call: TRBJ1-1; d_call: .; v_call: TRBV28; cdr3_aa: CASKAGGSNTEAFF; cdr3_nt: TGTGCCAGCAAGGCGGGGGGCTCGAACACTGAAGCTTTCTTT
cdr3_length: 14; clone_size: once; j_call: TRBJ2-3; d_call: .; v_call: TRBV5-6; cdr3_aa: CASSHTAFTDTQYF; cdr3_nt: TGTGCCAGCAGCCACACAGCTTTCACAGATACGCAGTATTTT
cdr3_length: 13; clone_size: .; j_call: TRBJ1-1; d_call: .; v_call: TRBV19; cdr3_aa: CASSIARNTEAFF; cdr3_nt: TGTGCCAGTAGTATCGCCAGGAACACTGAAGCTTTCTTT
cdr3_length: 14; clone_size: .; j_call: TRBJ1-1; d_call: .; v_call: TRBV19; cdr3_aa: CASSILGQGIEAFF; cdr3_nt: TGTGCCAGTAGTATTCTCGGTCAGGGGATCGAAGCTTTCTTT
cdr3_length: 15; clone_size: .; j_call: TRBJ2-7; d_call: .; v_call: TRBV6-1; cdr3_aa: CASTTTWPRWDEQYF; cdr3_nt: TGTGCCAGCACTACGACATGGCCCAGGTGGGACGAGCAGTACTTC
cdr3_length: 16; clone_size: .; j_call: TRBJ1-4; d_call: .; v_call: TRBV6-6; cdr3_aa: CASRPARAGRNEKLFF; cdr3_nt: TGTGCCAGCAGGCCTGCCCGCGCAGGGAGGAATGAAAAACTGTTTTTT
cdr3_length: 16; clone_size: .; j_call: TRBJ2-3; d_call: TRBD2; v_call: TRBV5-1; cdr3_aa: CASSLGLAVSTDTQYF; cdr3_nt: TGCGCCAGCAGCTTGGGGCTAGCGGTTAGCACAGATACGCAGTATTTT
cdr3_length: 15; clone_size: .; j_call: TRBJ1-2; d_call: .; v_call: TRBV19; cdr3_aa: CASRTLSQGRYGYTF; cdr3_nt: TGTGCCAGTAGAACCCTATCCCAGGGGAGGTATGGCTACACCTTC
cdr3_length: 15; clone_size: .; j_call: TRBJ2-3; d_call: TRBD2; v_call: TRBV28; cdr3_aa: CASSPGGGTTDTQYF; cdr3_nt: TGTGCCAGCAGCCCCGGCGGGGGGACCACAGATACGCAGTATTTT
cdr3_length: 14; clone_size: .; j_call: TRBJ1-2; d_call: .; v_call: TRBV13; cdr3_aa: CASSLGQAPYGYTF; cdr3_nt: TGTGCCAGCAGCTTAGGACAGGCCCCCTATGGCTACACCTTC
cdr3_length: 12; clone_size: .; j_call: TRBJ2-7; d_call: TRBD1; v_call: TRBV7-7; cdr3_aa: CASSRTGGEQYF; cdr3_nt: TGTGCCAGCAGCCGTACAGGGGGCGAGCAGTACTTC
cdr3_length: 16; clone_size: .; j_call: TRBJ2-7; d_call: TRBD1; v_call: TRBV19; cdr3_aa: CASSPDQGVLSYEQYF; cdr3_nt: TGTGCCAGTAGCCCGGATCAGGGGGTCCTCTCCTACGAGCAGTACTTC
cdr3_length: 15; clone_size: .; j_call: TRBJ2-3; d_call: .; v_call: TRBV18; cdr3_aa: CASSPEASSTDTQYF; cdr3_nt: TGTGCCAGCTCACCGGAAGCTTCTAGCACAGATACGCAGTATTTT